This T cell receptor beta chain was retrieved from a study of blood T cell repertoires in COVID-19. Overall study context: Samples representing acute and convalescent COVID-19 were sourced from the United States, Italy and Spain. Sources were T cells, B-cell-depleted T cells, or PBMCs; the material itself was cDNA or gDNA.

Per the authors' pipeline: Amplification from reference gene primers served as the basis for estimated nucleated cell counts. Some clones are missing from TCRdb's copy, which holds only in-frame ones; the method was immunoSEQ multiplex PCR. V and J calls plus clone size are reproduced from that table; the DNA served to infer D and trimming. The repertoire holds over 90,000 clones, with almost 85% as singletons. The TCR originated in a man aged 50 to 59 with active or convalescent COVID-19. The sequenced sample consisted of peripheral blood.

The CDR3 sequence: CASSEGQELRSPLHF. The CDR3 nucleotides read TGCGCCAGCAGTGAGGGACAGGAACTACGATCACCCCTCCACTTT. The chain carries TRBV10-2 and TRBJ1-6; 7 bases agree with TRBD1. Germline loops: CDR1 WSHSY, CDR2 SAAADI. This CDR3 has 15 residues. The junction had 8 bases not matched to a gene; V was cut back by 2 bases and J by 10 bases.